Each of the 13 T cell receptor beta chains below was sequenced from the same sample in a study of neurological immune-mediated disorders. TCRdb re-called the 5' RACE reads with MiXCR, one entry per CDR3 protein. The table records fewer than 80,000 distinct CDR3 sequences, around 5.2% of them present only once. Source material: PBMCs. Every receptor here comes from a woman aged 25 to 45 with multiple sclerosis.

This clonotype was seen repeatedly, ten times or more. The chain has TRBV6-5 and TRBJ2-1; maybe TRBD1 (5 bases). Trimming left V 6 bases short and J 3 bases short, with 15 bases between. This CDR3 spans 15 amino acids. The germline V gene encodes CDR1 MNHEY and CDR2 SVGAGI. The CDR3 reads CASRVSSQGYNEQFF. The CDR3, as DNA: TGTGCCAGCAGAGTAAGCAGCCAGGGCTACAATGAGCAGTTCTTC.

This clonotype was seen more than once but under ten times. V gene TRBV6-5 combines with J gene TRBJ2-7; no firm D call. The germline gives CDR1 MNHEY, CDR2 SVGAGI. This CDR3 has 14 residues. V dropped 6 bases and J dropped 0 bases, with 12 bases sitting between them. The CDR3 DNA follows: TGTGCCAGCAGCCGCACCCTTAGCTCCTACGAGCAGTACTTC. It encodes CASSRTLSSYEQYF.

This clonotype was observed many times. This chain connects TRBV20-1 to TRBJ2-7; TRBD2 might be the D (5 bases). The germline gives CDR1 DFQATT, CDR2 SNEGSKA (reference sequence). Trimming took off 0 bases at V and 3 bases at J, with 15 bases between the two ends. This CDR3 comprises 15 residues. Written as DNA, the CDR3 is TGCAGTGCTAGAGATCCGGGGAGTAGACTCTACGAGCAGTACTTC. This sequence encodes CSARDPGSRLYEQYF.

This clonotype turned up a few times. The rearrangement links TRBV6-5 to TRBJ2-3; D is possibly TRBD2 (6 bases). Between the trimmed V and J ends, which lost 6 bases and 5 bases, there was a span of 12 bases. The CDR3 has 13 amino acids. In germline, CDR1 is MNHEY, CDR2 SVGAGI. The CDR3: CASSLTRGDTQYF. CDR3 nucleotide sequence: TGTGCCAGCAGCCTAACGCGGGGAGATACGCAGTATTTT.

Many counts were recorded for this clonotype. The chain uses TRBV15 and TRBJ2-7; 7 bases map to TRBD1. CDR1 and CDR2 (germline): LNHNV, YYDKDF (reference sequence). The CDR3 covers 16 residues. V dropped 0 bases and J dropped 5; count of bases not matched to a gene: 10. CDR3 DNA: TGTGCCACCAGCAGAGATACAACAGGGGCGGCCCACGAGCAGTACTTC. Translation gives CATSRDTTGAAHEQYF.

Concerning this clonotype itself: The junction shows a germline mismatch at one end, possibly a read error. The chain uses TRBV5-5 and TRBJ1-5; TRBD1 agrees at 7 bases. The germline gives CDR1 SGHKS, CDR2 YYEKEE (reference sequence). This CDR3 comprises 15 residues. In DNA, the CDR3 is TGTGCCAGCAGCTTGTCCGGAGGGGGCAATCAGCCCCAGAATTTT. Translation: CASSLSGGGNQPQNF.

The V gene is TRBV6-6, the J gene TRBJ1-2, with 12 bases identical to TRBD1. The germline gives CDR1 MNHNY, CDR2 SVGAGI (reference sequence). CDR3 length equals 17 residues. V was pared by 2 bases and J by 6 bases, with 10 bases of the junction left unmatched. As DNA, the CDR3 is TGTGCCAGCAGTTACGTTGGCTCCGGGACAGGGGGCGATGGCTACACCTTC. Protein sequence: CASSYVGSGTGGDGYTF.

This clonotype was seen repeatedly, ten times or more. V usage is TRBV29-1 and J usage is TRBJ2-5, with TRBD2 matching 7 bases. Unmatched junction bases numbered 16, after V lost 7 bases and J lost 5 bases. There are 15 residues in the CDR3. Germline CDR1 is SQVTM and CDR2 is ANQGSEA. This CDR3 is CSARDGRGTIETQYF. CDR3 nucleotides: TGCAGCGCCCGGGATGGGCGGGGGACCATTGAGACCCAGTACTTC.

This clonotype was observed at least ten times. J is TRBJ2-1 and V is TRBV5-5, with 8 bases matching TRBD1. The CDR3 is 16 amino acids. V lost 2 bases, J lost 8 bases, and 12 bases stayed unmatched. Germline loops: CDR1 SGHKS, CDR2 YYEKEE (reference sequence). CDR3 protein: CASSLIQGVILDEQFF. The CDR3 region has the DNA TGTGCCAGCAGCTTAATACAGGGGGTAATACTCGATGAGCAGTTCTTC.

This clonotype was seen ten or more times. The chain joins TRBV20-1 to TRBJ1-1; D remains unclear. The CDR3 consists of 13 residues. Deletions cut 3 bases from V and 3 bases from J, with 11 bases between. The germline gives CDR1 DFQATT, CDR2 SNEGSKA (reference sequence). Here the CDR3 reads CSASFPGHTEAFF. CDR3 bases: TGCAGTGCTAGTTTCCCTGGTCACACTGAAGCTTTCTTT.

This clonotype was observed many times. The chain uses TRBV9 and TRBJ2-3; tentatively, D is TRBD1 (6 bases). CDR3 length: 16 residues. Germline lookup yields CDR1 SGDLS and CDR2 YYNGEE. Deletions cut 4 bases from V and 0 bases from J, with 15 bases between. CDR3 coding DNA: TGTGCCAGCAGCTTGGGACAATTAGCTAGCACAGATACGCAGTATTTT. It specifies CASSLGQLASTDTQYF.

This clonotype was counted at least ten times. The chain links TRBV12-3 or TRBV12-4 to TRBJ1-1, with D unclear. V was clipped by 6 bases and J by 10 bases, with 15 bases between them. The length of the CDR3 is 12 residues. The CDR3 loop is CASSRREAGAFF. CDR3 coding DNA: TGTGCCAGCAGCCGCCGTGAGGCTGGAGCTTTCTTT.

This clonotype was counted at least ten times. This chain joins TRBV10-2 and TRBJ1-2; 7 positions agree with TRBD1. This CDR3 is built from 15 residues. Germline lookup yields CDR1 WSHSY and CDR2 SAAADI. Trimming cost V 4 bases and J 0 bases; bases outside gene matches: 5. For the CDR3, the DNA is TGCGCCAGCAGTGCGGACAGGTCAGCTAACTATGGCTACACCTTC. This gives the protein CASSADRSANYGYTF.